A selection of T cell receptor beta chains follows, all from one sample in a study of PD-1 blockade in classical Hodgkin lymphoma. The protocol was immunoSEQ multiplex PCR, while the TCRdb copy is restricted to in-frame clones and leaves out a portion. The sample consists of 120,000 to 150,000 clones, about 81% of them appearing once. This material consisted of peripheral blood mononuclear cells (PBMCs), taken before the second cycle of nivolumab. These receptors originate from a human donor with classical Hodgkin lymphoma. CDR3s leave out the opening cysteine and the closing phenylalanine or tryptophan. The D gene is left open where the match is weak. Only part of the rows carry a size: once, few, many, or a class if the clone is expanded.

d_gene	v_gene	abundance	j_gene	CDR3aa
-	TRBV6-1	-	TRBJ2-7	ASRGGWDRWSEQY
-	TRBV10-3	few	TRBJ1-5	AISESDLGPQH
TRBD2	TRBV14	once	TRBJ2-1	ASTRAGTSGYNEQF
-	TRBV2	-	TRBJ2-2	ASSALRMNTGELF
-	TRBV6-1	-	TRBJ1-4	ASSNPGHEEKLF
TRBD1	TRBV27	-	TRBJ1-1	ASRLYSDPGQMNTEAF
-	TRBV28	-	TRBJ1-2	ASSLDLGGYT
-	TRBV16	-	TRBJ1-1	ASSRGQLNTEAF
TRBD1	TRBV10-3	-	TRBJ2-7	ATAGQGSYEQY
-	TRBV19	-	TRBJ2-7	ASSHNREGEQY
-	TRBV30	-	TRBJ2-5	AWSVRLQETQY
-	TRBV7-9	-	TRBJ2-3	ASSLRGENTQY
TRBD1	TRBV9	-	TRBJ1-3	ASSVGPGGPSSGNTIY
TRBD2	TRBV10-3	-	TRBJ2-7	AISESAGVDEQY
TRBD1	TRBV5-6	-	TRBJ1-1	ASSLVRGLTEAF
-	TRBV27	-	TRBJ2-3	ASSLSGVTQY
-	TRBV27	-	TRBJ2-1	ASKGYNEQF
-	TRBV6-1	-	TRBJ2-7	ASSPRRTGYEQY
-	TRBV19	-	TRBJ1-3	ASWGQGFSGNTIY
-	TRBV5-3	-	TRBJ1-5	ARSLAGTGNQPQH
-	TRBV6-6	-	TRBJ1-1	ASSYGGGNTEAF
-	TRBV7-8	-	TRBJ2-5	ASSLRRVRWEETQY
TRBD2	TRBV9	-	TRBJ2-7	ASSLSSGYEQY
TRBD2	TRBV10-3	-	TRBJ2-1	AISESRGLAGGRDEQF
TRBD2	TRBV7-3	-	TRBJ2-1	ASSSSSGGYYNEQF
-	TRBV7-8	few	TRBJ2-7	ASSSTWSYEQY
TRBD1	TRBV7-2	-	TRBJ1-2	ASSFSSGGYDGYT
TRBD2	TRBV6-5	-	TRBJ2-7	ASSSVASGRYEQY
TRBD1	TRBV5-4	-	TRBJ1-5	ASSFGDRSNQPQH
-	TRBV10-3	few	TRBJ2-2	ATQVSGNTGELF
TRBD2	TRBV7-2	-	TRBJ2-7	ASSFSRGVYEQY
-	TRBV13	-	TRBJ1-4	ASSIGTATNEKLF
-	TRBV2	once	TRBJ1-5	ASAKGYSNQPQH
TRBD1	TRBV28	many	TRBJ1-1	ASSLLRGPNTEAF
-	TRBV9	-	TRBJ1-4	ASSAGTTEKLF
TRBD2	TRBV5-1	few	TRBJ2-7	ASSLGAAVAGAYEQY
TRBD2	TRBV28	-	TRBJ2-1	ASSLGGSYNEQF
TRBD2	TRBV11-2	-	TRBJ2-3	ASSRLAASTDTQY
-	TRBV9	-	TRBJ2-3	ASSPRRGSDTQY
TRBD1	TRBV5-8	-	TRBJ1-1	ASSLIQGFPTEAF
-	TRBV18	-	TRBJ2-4	ASSPWPLGKNIQY
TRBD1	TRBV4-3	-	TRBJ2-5	ASSQSAAQGVETQY
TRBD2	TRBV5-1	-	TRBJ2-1	ASSPGTSGNEQF
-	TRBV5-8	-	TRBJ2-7	ASSPSWLYEQY
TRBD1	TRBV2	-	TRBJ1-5	ASSYDRGQGQPQH
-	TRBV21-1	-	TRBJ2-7	ASSEKLGADRRQYEQY
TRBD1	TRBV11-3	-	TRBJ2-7	ASTLRTGKVGGNYEQY
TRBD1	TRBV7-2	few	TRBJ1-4	ASSLVGQGEKLF
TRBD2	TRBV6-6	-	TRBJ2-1	ASSYRTSGINEQF
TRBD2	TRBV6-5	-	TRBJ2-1	ASSHLAGAYNEQF
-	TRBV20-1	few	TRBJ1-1	SARGTGEAF
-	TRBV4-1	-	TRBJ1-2	ASSQPQGSGYT
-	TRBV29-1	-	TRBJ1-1	SAHGWNTEAF
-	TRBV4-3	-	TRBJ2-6	ASSQVQTALSGANVLT
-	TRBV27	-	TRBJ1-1	ASRRAANTEAF